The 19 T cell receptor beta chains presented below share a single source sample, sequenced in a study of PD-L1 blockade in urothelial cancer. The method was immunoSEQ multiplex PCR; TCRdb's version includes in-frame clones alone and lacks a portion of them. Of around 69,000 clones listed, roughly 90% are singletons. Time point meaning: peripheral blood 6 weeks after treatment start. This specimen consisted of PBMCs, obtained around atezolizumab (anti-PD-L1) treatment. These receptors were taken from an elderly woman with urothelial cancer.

As DNA, the CDR3 is TGTGCCACCAGCAGATATCAGGACAGGGCGGACACCGGGGAGCTGTTTTTT. Its translation is CATSRYQDRADTGELFF. The V gene is TRBV15, the J gene TRBJ2-2, with 8 bases matching TRBD1. Germline CDR1 LNHNV, CDR2 YYDKDF (reference sequence). With V trimmed by 2 bases and J by 3 bases, 8 bases remained unmatched. The CDR3 consists of 17 residues.

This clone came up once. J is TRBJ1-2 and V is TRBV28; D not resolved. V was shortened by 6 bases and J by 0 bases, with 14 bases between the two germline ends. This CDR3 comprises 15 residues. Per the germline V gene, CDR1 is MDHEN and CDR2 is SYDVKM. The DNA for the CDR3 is TGTGCCAGCAGACGTACCCCGCAGGCTAACTATGGCTACACCTTC. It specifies CASRRTPQANYGYTF.

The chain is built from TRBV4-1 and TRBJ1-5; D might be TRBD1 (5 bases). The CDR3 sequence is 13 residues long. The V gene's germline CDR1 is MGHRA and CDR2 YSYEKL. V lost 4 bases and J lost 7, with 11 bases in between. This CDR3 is CASSLQGGQPQHF. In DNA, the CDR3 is TGCGCCAGCAGCCTCCAGGGCGGACAGCCCCAGCATTTT.

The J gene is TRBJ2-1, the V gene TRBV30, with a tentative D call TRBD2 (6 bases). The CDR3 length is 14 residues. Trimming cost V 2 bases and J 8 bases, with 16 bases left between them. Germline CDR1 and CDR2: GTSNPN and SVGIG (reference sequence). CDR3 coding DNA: TGTGCCTGGAGTTCCTGGGACTGGGAGGATGAGCAGTTCTTC. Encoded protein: CAWSSWDWEDEQFF.

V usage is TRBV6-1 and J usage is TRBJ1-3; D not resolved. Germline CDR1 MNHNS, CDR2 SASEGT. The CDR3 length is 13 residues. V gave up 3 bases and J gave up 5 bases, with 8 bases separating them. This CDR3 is CASSDQNRNTIYF. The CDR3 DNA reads TGTGCCAGCAGTGACCAAAATCGAAACACCATATATTTT.

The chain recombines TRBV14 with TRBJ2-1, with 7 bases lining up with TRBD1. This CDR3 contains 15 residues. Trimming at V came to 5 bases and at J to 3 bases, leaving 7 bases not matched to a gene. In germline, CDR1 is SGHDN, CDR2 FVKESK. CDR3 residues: CASSFFTGDYNEQFF. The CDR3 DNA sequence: TGTGCCAGCAGCTTTTTCACAGGGGACTACAATGAGCAGTTCTTC.

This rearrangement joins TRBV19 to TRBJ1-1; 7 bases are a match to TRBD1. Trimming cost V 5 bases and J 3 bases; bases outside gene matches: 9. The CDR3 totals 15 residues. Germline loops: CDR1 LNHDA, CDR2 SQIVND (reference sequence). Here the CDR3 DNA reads TGTGCCAGTAGTCCCCGGAAGGGGGCCGACACTGAAGCTTTCTTT. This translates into CASSPRKGADTEAFF.

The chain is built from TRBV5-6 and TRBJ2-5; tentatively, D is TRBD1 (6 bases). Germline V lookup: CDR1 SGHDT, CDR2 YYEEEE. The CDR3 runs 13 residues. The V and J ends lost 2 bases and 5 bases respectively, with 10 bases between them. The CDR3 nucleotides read TGTGCCAGCAGCTTTCCCACAGGGGAGACCCAGTACTTC. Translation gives CASSFPTGETQYF.

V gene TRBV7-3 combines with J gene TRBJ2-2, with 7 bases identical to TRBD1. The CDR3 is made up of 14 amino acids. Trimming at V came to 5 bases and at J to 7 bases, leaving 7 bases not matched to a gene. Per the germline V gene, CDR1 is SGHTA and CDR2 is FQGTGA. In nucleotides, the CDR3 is TGTGCCAGCAGCATGACAGGGATCGGCGGGGAGCTGTTTTTT. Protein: CASSMTGIGGELFF.

The CDR3 region has the DNA TGTGCCAGCAGTTTACCCCCGCACTCGGGACAGGGGGCGGAGAGAGATGAGCAGTTCTTC. Translation: CASSLPPHSGQGAERDEQFF. The chain has TRBV28 and TRBJ2-1, with 12 positions matching TRBD1. With V trimmed by 2 bases and J by 8 bases, 19 bases remained unmatched. CDR3 length equals 20 residues. CDR1 is MDHEN and CDR2 is SYDVKM in the germline V gene.

The CDR3, as DNA: TGTGCCAGCAGACCGCTGAGCTCCTACAATGAGCAGTTCTTC. Translating it yields CASRPLSSYNEQFF. V gene TRBV7-9 combines with J gene TRBJ2-1; D gene ambiguous. In germline, CDR1 is SEHNR, CDR2 FQNEAQ (reference sequence). The CDR3 spans 14 residues. The germline V and J ends were trimmed by 6 bases and 0 bases, with 9 bases remaining between them.

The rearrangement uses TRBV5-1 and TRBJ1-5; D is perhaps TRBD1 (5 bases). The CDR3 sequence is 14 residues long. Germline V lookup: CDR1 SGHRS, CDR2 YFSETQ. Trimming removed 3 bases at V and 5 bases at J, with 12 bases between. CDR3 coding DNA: TGCGCCAGCAGCTCTTGGGGGGGGGATCAGCCCCAGCATTTT. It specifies CASSSWGGDQPQHF.

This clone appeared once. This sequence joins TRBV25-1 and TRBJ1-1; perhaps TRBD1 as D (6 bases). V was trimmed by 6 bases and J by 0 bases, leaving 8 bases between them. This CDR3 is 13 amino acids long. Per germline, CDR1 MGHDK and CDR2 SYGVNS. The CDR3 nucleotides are TGTGCCAGCAGCGCAGGGGTGAACACTGAAGCTTTCTTT. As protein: CASSAGVNTEAFF.

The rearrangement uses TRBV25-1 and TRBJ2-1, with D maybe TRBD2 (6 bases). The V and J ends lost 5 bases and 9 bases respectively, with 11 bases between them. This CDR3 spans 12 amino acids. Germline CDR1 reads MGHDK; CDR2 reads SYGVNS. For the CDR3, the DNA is TGTGCCAGCAGTCGGGGGTTTGGTGAGCAGTTCTTC. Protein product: CASSRGFGEQFF.

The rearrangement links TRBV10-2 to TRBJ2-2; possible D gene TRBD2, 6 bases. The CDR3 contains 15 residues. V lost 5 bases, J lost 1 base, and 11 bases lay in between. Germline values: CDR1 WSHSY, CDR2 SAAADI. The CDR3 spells CASSTWRGNTGELFF. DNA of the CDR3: TGCGCCAGCAGTACTTGGCGGGGGAACACCGGGGAGCTGTTTTTT.

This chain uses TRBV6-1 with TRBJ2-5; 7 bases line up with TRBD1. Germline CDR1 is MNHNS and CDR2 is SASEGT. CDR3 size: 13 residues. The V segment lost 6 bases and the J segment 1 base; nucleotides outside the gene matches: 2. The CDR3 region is CASRRQGQETQYF. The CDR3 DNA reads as TGTGCCAGCAGGCGACAGGGCCAAGAGACCCAGTACTTC.

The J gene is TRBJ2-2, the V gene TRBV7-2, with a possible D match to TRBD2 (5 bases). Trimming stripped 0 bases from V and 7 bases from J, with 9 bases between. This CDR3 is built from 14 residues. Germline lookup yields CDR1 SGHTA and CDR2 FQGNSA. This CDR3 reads CASSLAGAHGELFF. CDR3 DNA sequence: TGTGCCAGCAGCTTAGCGGGAGCTCACGGGGAGCTGTTTTTT.

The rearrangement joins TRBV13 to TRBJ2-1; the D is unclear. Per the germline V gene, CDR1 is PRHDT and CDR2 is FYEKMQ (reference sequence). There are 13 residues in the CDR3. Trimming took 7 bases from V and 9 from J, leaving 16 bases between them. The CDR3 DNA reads TGTGCCAGCACCTACCTCGGTGTTCCTGAGCAGTTCTTC. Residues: CASTYLGVPEQFF.

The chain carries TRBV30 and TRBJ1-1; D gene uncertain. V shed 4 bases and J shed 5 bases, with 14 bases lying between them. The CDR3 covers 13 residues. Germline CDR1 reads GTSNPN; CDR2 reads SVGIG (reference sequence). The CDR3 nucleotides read TGTGCCTGGACCCGCTTACCGGAGACTGAAGCTTTCTTT. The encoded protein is CAWTRLPETEAFF.